The sequence of this T cell receptor beta chain was determined in a study of T-cell reconstitution after alpha-beta-depleted transplantation in children. Unique molecular identifiers were incorporated during preparation of the TCRbeta library. One entry per CDR3 protein results from TCRdb running MiXCR on the PCR reads. Of 670,000 or so distinct CDR3 sequences in the sample, 13% were seen once. The study, taken as a whole, reports: Alpha-beta T cells about two months after transplant reportedly derived from several hundred expanded graft clones.

Germline CDR1 is SGHRS and CDR2 is YFSETQ. With V trimmed by 4 bases and J by 3 bases, 5 bases remained unmatched. The CDR3 consists of 14 residues. Ten or more counts support this clonotype. Antigen specificity is unknown. V usage is TRBV5-1 and J usage is TRBJ2-7; 9 bases align to TRBD1. The sequences come from PBMCs, collected before TCRalphabeta/CD19-depleted stem cell transplant. The sequence was obtained from a girl aged 2-10 years with congenital amegakaryocytic thrombocytopenia, due to receive a stem cell transplant. CDR3 coding DNA: TGCGCCAGCAGCCTACAGACAGGGGGCTACGAGCAGTACTTC. This sequence encodes CASSLQTGGYEQYF.